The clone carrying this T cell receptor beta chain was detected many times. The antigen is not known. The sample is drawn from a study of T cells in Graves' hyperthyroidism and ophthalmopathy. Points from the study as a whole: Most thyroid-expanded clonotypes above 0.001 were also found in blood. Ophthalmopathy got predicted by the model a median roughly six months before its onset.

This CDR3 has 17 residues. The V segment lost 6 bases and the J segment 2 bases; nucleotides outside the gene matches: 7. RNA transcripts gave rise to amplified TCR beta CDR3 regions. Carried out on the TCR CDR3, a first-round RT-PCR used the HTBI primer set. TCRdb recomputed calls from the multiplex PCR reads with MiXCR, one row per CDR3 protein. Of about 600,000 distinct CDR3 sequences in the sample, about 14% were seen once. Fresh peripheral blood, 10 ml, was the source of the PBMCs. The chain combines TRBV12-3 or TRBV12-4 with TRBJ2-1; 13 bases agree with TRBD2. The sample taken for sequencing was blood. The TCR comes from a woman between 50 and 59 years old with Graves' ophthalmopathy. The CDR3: CASSGTSGTNPYNEQFF. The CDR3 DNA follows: TGTGCCAGCAGCGGGACTAGCGGGACCAATCCCTACAATGAGCAGTTCTTC.